What follows is one T cell receptor (beta chain) and its context. Previously published methods and listed TCR primers were used for the bulk TCR libraries. One entry per CDR3 protein results from TCRdb running MiXCR on the PCR reads. The top ten hold about 0.8% of the sample, which has hundreds of thousands of distinct CDR3 sequences, 25% seen once. These data are taken from a study of molecular identifiers for immune sequencing clone quantification. The V end lost 2 bases, the J end lost 0 bases, and 17 bases lay between the germline ends. Germline lookup yields CDR1 SGHTA and CDR2 FQGNSA. The CDR3 runs to 17 residues.

This receptor was obtained from a human donor in good health. Some libraries in this study had Jurkat cell RNA spiked in. Material for sequencing was naive CD8+ T cells from blood, with Jurkat cell RNA spiked in. The subset was: FACS-sorted CD8+CD4-CCR7+CD45RA+ naive T cells. This chain uses TRBV7-2 with TRBJ2-7; no reliable D call. Written as DNA, the CDR3 is TGTGCCAGCAGCTTAAGGCGTGAAGCTGCCTTCTCCTACGAGCAGTACTTC. Protein: CASSLRREAAFSYEQYF.